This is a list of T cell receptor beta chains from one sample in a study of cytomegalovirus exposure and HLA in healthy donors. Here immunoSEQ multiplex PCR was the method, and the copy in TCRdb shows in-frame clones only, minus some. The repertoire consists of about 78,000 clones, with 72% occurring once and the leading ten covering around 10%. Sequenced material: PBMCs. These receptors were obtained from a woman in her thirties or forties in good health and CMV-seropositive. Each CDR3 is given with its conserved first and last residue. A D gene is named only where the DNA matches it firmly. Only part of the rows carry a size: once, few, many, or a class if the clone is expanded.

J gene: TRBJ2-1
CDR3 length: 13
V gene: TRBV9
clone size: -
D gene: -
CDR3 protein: CASSLGTYNEQFF
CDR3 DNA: TGTGCCAGCAGCCTAGGGACTTATAATGAGCAGTTCTTC

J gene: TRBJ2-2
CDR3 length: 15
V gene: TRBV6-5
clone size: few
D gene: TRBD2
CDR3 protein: CASNLAGGFTGELFF
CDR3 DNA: TGTGCCAGCAACCTAGCGGGAGGATTCACCGGGGAGCTGTTTTTT

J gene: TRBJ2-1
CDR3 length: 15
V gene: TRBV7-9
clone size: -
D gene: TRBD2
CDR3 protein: CASSLTSGSWNEQFF
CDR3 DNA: TGTGCCAGCAGCTTAACTAGCGGGAGTTGGAATGAGCAGTTCTTC

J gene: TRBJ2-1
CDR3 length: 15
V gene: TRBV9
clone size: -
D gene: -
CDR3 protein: CASSPDIAAYNEQFF
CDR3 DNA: TGTGCCAGCAGCCCCGACATAGCGGCCTACAATGAGCAGTTCTTC

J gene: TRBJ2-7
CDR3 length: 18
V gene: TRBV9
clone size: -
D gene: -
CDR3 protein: CASSVAPHGELMSYEQYF
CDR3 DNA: TGTGCCAGCAGCGTGGCCCCCCACGGGGAGTTAATGTCCTACGAGCAGTACTTC

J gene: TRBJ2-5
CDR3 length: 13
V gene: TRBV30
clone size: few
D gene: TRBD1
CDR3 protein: CAWATGGGETQYF
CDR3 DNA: TGTGCCTGGGCGACAGGGGGCGGTGAGACCCAGTACTTC

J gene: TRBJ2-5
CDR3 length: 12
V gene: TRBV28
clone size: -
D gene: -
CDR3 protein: CASSLKRETQYF
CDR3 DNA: TGTGCCAGCAGTTTAAAGAGGGAGACCCAGTACTTC

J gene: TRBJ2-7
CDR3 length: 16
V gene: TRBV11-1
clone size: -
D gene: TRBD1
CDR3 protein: CASSPDRDTALYEQYF
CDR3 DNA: TGTGCCAGCAGCCCCGACAGGGACACTGCGTTGTACGAGCAGTACTTC

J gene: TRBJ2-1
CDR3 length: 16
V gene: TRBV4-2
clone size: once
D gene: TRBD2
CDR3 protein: CASSQEGTSVYNEQFF
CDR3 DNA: TGTGCCAGCAGCCAAGAGGGGACTAGCGTCTACAATGAGCAGTTCTTC

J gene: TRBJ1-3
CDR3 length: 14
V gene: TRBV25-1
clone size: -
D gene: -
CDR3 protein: CASSEYGSGNTIYF
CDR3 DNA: TGTGCCAGCAGTGAATACGGTTCTGGAAACACCATATATTTT

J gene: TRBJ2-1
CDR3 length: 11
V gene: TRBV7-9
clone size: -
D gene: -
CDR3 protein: CASSPGRGQFF
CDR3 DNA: TGTGCCAGCAGCCCTGGAAGGGGACAGTTCTTC

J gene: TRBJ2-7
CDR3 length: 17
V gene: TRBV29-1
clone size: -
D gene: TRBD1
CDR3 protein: CSVEGGQGAAGGDEQYF
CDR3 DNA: TGCAGCGTTGAAGGGGGACAGGGGGCGGCTGGAGGCGACGAGCAGTACTTC

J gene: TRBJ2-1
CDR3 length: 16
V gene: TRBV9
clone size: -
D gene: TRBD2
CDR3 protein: CASSRGVAGANNEQFF
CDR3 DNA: TGTGCCAGCAGCAGAGGGGTAGCGGGGGCTAACAATGAGCAGTTCTTC

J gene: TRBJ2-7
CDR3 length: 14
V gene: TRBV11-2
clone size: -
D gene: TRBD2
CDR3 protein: CASSLGLAGYEQYF
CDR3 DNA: TGTGCCAGCAGCTTAGGACTAGCGGGCTACGAGCAGTACTTC

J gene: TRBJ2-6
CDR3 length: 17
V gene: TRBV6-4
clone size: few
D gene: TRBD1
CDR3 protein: CASSSGTGGSGANVLTF
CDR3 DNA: TGTGCCAGCAGTTCTGGGACAGGGGGGTCTGGGGCCAACGTCCTGACTTTC

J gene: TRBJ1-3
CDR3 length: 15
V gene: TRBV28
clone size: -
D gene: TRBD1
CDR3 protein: CASKPGTASGNTIYF
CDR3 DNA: TGTGCCAGCAAGCCTGGGACAGCCTCTGGAAACACCATATATTTT

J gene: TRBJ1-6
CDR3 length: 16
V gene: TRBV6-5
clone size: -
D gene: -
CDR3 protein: CASSYFASSYNSPLHF
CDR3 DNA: TGTGCCAGCAGTTACTTTGCTAGCTCCTATAATTCACCCCTCCACTTT

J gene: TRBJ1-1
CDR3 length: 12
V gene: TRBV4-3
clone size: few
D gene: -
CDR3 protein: CASSHMNTEAFF
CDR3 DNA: TGCGCCAGCAGCCATATGAACACTGAAGCTTTCTTT

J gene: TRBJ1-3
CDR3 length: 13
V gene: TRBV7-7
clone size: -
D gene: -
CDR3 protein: CASSDSLGNTIYF
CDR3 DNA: TGTGCTAGCAGCGACTCCTTGGGAAACACCATATATTTT

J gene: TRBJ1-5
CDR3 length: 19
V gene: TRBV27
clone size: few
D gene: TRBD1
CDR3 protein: CASSFTGTGASSSNQPQHF
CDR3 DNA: TGTGCCAGCAGTTTCACCGGGACAGGGGCCTCTTCTAGCAATCAGCCCCAGCATTTT

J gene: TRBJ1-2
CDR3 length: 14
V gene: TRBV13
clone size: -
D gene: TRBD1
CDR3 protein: CASSTGQGNYGYTF
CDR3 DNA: TGTGCCAGCAGCACTGGACAGGGTAACTATGGCTACACCTTC

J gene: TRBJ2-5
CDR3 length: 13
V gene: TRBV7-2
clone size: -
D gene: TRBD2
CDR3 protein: CASGAGVQETQYF
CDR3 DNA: TGTGCCAGCGGCGCGGGGGTTCAAGAGACCCAGTACTTC

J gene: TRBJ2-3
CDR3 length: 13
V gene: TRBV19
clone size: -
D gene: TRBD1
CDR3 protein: CAVGDSYTDTQYF
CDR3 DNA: TGTGCCGTGGGGGACAGCTATACAGATACGCAGTATTTT

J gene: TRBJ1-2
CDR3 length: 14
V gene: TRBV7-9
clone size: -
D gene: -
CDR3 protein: CASSLAGWGHGYTF
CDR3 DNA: TGTGCCAGCAGCTTAGCAGGGTGGGGGCATGGCTACACCTTC

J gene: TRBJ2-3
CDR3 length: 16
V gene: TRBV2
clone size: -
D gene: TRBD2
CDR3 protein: CASSDGLAGGLDTQYF
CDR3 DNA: TGTGCCAGCAGTGATGGGCTAGCGGGGGGGTTAGATACGCAGTATTTT

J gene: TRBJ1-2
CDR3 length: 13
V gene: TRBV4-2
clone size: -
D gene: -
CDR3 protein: CASSQEEFYGYTF
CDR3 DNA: TGTGCCAGCAGCCAAGAGGAGTTCTATGGCTACACCTTC

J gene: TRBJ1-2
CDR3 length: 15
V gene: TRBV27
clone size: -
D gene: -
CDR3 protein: CASGTEWGRGYGYTF
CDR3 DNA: TGTGCCAGCGGGACTGAATGGGGTAGGGGCTATGGCTACACCTTC

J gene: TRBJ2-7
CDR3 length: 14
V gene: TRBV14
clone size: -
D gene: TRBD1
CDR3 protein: CASRRQGGSDEQYF
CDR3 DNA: TGTGCCAGCAGGAGACAGGGCGGCAGTGACGAGCAGTACTTC

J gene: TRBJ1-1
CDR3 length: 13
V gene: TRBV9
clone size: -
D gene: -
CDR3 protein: CASSATDITEAFF
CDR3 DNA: TGTGCCAGCAGCGCCACTGACATCACTGAAGCTTTCTTT

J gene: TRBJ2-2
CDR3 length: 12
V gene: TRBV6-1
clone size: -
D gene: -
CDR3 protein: CASAGNTGELFF
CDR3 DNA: TGTGCCAGCGCGGGGAACACCGGGGAGCTGTTTTTT